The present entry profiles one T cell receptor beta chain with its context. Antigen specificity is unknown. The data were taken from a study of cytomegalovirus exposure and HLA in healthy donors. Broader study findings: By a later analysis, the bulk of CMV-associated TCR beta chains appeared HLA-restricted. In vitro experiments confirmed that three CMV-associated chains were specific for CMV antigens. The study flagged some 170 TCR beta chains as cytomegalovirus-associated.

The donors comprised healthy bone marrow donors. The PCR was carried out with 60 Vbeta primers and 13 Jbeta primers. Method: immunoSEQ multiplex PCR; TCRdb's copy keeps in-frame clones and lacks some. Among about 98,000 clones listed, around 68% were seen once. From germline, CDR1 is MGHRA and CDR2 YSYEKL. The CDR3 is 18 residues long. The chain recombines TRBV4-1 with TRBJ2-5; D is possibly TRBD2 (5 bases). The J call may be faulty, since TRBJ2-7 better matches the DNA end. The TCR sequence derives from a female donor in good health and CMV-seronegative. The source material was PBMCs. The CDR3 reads CASSQVVTGSSSLYEQYF. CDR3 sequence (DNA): TGCGCCAGCAGCCAAGTCGTGACGGGGTCCAGTTCCCTCTACGAGCAGTACTTC.